This TCR beta chain was captured in a study of CD8 T cells in Susac syndrome. Treatment-naive patients with stable or active relapsing-remitting disease were the multiple sclerosis controls. The RNA input was roughly 0.5 to 1 ug, and it was reverse transcribed with random hexamers. TCRdb passed the immunoSEQ multiplex PCR reads through MiXCR, listing each CDR3 protein once. The sample records under 350,000 distinct CDR3 sequences, just over 90% being singletons. The CDR3 runs 11 residues. CDR1 is GTSNPN and CDR2 is SVGIG in the germline V gene (reference sequence). This receptor was obtained from a human donor with multiple sclerosis. The chain employs TRBV30 and TRBJ2-3; either TRBD1 or TRBD2 may supply D (6 bases each). The specimen was CD4+ T cells from PBMCs. DNA of the CDR3: TGTGCTGGGGGGCCGGGCGATACGCAGTATTTT. Protein product: CAGGPGDTQYF.